Listed here is a single T cell receptor (beta chain). This record belongs to a study of blood T cell repertoires in COVID-19. Looking at the study overall: Researchers got acute and convalescent COVID-19 samples from the United States, Italy and Spain.

The V gene's germline CDR1 is SGDLS and CDR2 YYNGEE. The ends were cut back, 4 bases at V and 2 bases at J, with 17 bases in the middle. The length of the CDR3 is 16 residues. The data were produced by immunoSEQ multiplex PCR, yet TCRdb's version contains in-frame clones alone and is incomplete. Of about 100,000 clones listed, around four fifths are singletons. This TCR came from a woman between 65 and 79 years old with acute or convalescent COVID-19. Sequencing used peripheral blood. The rearrangement links TRBV9 to TRBJ2-3; weak D call: TRBD2 (5 bases). For the CDR3, the DNA is TGTGCCAGCAGCTTGCGATCTACTAGTGCCACAGATACGCAGTATTTT. It translates to CASSLRSTSATDTQYF.